This T cell receptor (beta chain) was obtained from a study of T cell repertoires in cytomegalovirus infection. Turning to the study itself: Public TCR beta signatures provided an indication of both CMV infection and a matching HLA type. Findings of the study overall: HLA-C-restricted CMV clonotypes gave the most frequent clonotype in two of eight donors. Pooled public TCR beta family frequency picked out CMV carriers with the relevant HLA.

In regard to this clonotype: The antigen is unknown. A much bigger clone sits one base away, suggesting this may be a read error.

Per the germline V gene, CDR1 is SGHTA and CDR2 is FQGNSA. This CDR3 is 12 amino acids long. TCRdb reanalysed the reads using MiXCR and keeps one entry per CDR3 protein. Of roughly 300,000 distinct CDR3 sequences in the sample, around a tenth were seen once. The TCR comes from a human donor in good health (CMV status not recorded). Some clones in this sample may be carry-over from other donors' samples. Material: PBMCs. The chain recombines TRBV7-2 with TRBJ2-1; tentatively, D is TRBD2 (5 bases). The J call is doubtful: the DNA matches TRBJ2-7 better. The CDR3 DNA sequence: TGTGCCAGCAGCCACCCTAGCAATGAGCAGTACTTC. Translating it yields CASSHPSNEQYF.